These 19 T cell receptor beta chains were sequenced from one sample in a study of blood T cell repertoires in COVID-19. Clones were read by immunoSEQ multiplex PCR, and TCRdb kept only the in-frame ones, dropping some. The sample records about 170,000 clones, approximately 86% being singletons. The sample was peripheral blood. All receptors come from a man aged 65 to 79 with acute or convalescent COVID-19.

In DNA form, the CDR3 reads TGTGCCAGCAGCGCCGGGACTAGCGGGGTGAGGGAGCAGTACTTC. Protein product: CASSAGTSGVREQYF. The J gene is TRBJ2-7, the V gene TRBV9; 13 bases are a match to TRBD2. Germline V gene sequence: CDR1 SGDLS, CDR2 YYNGEE. The CDR3 is made up of 15 amino acids. The J segment lost 7 bases and the V segment lost 3 bases, leaving 7 bases of the junction unmatched.

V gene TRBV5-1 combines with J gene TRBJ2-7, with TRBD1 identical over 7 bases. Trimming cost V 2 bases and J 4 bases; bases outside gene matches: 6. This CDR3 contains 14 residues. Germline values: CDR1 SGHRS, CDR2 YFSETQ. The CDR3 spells CASSFGTEVYEQYF. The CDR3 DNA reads TGCGCCAGCAGCTTTGGGACAGAAGTTTACGAGCAGTACTTC.

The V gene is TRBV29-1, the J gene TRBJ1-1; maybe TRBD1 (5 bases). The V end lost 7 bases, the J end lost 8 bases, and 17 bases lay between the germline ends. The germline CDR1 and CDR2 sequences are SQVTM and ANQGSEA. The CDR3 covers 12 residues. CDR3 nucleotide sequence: TGCAGCGCCCGTGGGGCGGGGACGGAAGCTTTCTTT. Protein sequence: CSARGAGTEAFF.

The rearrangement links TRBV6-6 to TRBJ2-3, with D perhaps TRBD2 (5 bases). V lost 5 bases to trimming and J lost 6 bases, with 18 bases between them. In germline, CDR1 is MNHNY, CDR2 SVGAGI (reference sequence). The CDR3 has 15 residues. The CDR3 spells CASSTAGHPGDTQYF. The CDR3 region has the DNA TGTGCCAGCAGTACTGCAGGCCATCCGGGGGATACGCAGTATTTT.

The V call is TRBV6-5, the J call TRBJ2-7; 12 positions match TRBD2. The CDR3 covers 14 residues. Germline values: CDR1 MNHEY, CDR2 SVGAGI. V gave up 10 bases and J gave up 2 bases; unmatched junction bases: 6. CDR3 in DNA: TGTGCCACCTTAGGACTAGCGGGAACCTACGAGCAGTACTTC. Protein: CATLGLAGTYEQYF.

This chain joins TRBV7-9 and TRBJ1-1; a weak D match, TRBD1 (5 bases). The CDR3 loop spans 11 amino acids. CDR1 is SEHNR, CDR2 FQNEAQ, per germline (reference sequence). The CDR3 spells CAQGTMAEAFF. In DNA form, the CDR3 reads TGTGCTCAGGGTACGATGGCTGAAGCTTTCTTT.

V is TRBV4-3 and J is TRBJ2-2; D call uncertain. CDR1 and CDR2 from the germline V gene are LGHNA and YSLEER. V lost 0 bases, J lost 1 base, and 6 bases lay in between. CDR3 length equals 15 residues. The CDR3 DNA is TGCGCCAGCAGCCAAGAGGGCCGGAACACCGGGGAGCTGTTTTTT. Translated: CASSQEGRNTGELFF.

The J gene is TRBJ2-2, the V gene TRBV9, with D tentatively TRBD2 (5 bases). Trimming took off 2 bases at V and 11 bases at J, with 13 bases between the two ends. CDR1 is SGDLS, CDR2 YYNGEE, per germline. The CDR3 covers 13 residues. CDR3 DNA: TGTGCCAGCAGCGTGTCCCCACTAGGAGAGCTGTTTTTT. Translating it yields CASSVSPLGELFF.

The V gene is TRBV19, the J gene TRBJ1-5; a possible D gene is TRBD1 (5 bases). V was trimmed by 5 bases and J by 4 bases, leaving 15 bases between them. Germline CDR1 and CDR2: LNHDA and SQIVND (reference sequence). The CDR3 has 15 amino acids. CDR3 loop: CASSLHGGVNQPQHF. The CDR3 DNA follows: TGTGCCAGTAGTTTGCACGGAGGGGTAAATCAGCCCCAGCATTTT.

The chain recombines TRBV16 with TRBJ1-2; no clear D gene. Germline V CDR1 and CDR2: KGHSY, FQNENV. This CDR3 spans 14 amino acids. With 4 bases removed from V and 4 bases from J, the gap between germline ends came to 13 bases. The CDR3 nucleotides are TGTGCCAGCAGCCCTCCGGTCCTTTCCTATGGCTACACCTTC. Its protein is CASSPPVLSYGYTF.

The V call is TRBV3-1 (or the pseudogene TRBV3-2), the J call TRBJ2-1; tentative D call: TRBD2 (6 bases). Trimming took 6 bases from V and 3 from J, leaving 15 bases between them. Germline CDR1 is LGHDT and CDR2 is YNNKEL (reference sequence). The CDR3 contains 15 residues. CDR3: CASRTAGRGYNEQFF. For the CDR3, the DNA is TGTGCCAGCAGGACAGCAGGGCGGGGCTACAATGAGCAGTTCTTC.

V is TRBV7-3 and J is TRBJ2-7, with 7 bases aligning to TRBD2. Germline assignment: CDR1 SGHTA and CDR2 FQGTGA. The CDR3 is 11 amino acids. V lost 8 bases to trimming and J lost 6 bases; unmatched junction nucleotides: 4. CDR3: CASSGGGEQYF. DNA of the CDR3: TGTGCCAGCTCGGGGGGTGGCGAGCAGTACTTC.

CDR3 sequence (DNA): TGTGCCAGCTCACCATTATACGGGGCCAGGGGAACCACTGAAGCTTTCTTT. It yields the protein CASSPLYGARGTTEAFF. The genes are TRBV18 and TRBJ1-1; TRBD1 is a possible D gene (6 bases). This CDR3 region has 17 residues. The germline gives CDR1 KGHSH, CDR2 LQKENI. The V and J ends lost 2 bases and 4 bases respectively, with 20 bases between them. Full variable domain (rest looked up from reference TRBV18 and TRBJ1-1): NAGVMQNPRHLVRRRGQEARLRCSPMKGHSHVYWYRQLPEEGLKFMVYLQKENIIDESGMPKERFSAEFPKEGPSILRIQQVVRGDSAAYFCASSPLYGARGTTEAFFGQGTRLTVV.

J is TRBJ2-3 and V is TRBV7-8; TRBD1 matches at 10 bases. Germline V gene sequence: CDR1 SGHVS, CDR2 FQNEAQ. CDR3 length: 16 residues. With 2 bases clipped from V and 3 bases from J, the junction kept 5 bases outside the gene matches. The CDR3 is CASSLQDRGMTDTQYF. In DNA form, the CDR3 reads TGTGCCAGCAGCTTACAGGACAGGGGGATGACAGATACGCAGTATTTT.

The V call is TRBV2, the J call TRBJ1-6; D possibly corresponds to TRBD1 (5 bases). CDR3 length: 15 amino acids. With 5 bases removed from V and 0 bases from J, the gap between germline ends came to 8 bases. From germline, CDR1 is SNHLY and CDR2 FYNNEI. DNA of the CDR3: TGTGCCAGCAGTTTCGGGGGCTCCTATAATTCACCCCTCCACTTT. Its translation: CASSFGGSYNSPLHF. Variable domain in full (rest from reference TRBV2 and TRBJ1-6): EPEVTQTPSHQVTQMGQEVILRCVPISNHLYFYWYRQILGQKVEFLVSFYNNEISEKSEIFDDQFSVERPDGSNFTLKIRSTKLEDSAMYFCASSFGGSYNSPLHFGNGTRLTVT.

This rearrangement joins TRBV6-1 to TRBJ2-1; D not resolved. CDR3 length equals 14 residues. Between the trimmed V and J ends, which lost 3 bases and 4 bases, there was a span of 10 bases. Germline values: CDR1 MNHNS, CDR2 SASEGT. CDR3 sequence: CASSDRIAYNEQFF. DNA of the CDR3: TGTGCCAGCAGTGATCGCATAGCTTACAATGAGCAGTTCTTC.

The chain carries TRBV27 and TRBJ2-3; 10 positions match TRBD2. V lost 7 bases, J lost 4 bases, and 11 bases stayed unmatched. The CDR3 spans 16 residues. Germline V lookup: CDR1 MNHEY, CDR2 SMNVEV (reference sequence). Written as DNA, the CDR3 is TGTGCCAGCACCCCCCTAGCGGGAGAGGTCGCAGATACGCAGTATTTT. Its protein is CASTPLAGEVADTQYF.

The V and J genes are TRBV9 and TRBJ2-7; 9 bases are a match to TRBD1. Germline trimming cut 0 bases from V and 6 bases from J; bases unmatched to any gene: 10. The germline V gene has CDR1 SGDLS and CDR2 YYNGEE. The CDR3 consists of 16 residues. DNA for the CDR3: TGTGCCAGCAGCGTAGAAGTGGGACAGGGTCGAGTCGAGCAGTACTTC. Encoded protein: CASSVEVGQGRVEQYF.

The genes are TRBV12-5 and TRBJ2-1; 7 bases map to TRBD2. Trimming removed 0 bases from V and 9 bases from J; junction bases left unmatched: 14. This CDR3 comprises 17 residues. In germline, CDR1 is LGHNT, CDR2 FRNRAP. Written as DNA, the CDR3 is TGTGCTAGTGGTTTGGTACTCCTTTGGGCGGGAGATCGTGAGCAGTTCTTC. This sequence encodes CASGLVLLWAGDREQFF.